A single sample is the source of the 5 T cell receptor beta chains below, sequenced in a study of PD-L1 blockade in urothelial cancer. Sample time point: pretreatment peripheral blood. Data came from immunoSEQ multiplex PCR; TCRdb stores just in-frame clones and leaves some out. The sample has fewer than 40,000 clones; approximately 90% are singletons. The sample consisted of PBMCs, taken around atezolizumab (anti-PD-L1) treatment. These receptors were taken from a woman in her sixties or seventies with urothelial cancer.

In this sample, this clone turned up once. The chain links TRBV4-3 to TRBJ2-7; 7 bases agree with TRBD2. The V segment lost 2 bases and the J segment 4 bases; nucleotides outside the gene matches: 5. The CDR3 covers 14 residues. Germline values: CDR1 LGHNA, CDR2 YSLEER. Written as DNA, the CDR3 is TGCGCCAGCAGCCAAATGGGGGGGATGTACGAGCAGTACTTC. Its protein is CASSQMGGMYEQYF.

The count of this clone is one. The chain couples TRBV4-2 to TRBJ2-1; D is perhaps TRBD2 (6 bases). The CDR3 spans 15 residues. CDR1 LGHNA and CDR2 YNFKEQ come from the germline V gene. V lost 4 bases and J lost 4, with 14 bases in between. CDR3 nucleotide sequence: TGTGCCAGCAGCCTGGCGGCGGGGAATTACAATGAGCAGTTCTTC. It is translated as CASSLAAGNYNEQFF.

The chain joins TRBV7-8 to TRBJ2-1; perhaps TRBD2 as D (6 bases). The germline V gene encodes CDR1 SGHVS and CDR2 FQNEAQ. Trimming took 4 bases from V and 12 from J, leaving 13 bases between them. This CDR3 has 12 residues. CDR3 residues: CASSSSGLGQFF. The CDR3 region has the DNA TGTGCCAGCAGCTCGAGCGGGTTAGGGCAGTTCTTC.

This clone came up once. The genes are TRBV10-3 and TRBJ2-7, with D possibly being TRBD1 (6 bases). Germline assignment: CDR1 ENHRY and CDR2 SYGVKD. This CDR3 is 14 amino acids long. V gave up 4 bases and J gave up 3 bases, with 13 bases separating them. CDR3 DNA sequence: TGTGCCATCAGTGGGTTGGGGGCAGGCTACGAGCAGTACTTC. As protein: CAISGLGAGYEQYF.

This chain connects TRBV2 to TRBJ2-7; D not resolved. Germline-derived CDR1 and CDR2 are SNHLY and FYNNEI. CDR3 length equals 11 residues. The V gene lost 3 bases and the J gene lost 3 bases, with 3 bases spanning the gap. The CDR3 nucleotides read TGTGCCAGCAGTGATAGCTACGAGCAGTACTTC. It specifies CASSDSYEQYF.